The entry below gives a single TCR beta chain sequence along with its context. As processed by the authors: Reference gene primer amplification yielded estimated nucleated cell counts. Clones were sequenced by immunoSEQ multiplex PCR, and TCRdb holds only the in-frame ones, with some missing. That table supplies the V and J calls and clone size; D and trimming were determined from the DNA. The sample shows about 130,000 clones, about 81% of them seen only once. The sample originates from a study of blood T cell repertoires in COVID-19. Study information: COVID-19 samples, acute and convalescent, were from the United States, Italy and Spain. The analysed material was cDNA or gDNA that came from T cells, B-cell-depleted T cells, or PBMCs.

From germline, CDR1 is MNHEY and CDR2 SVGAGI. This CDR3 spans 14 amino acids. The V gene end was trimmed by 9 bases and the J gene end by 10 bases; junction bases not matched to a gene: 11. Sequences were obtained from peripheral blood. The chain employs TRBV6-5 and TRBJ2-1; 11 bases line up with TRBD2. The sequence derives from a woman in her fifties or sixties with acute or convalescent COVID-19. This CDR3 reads CASHSGGAGGEQFF. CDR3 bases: TGTGCCAGTCATAGCGGGGGGGCCGGAGGCGAGCAGTTCTTC.